The present TCR beta chain was sequenced within a study of OX40 agonist ivuxolimab in advanced cancers. Study-level background: It was ivuxolimab, an agonistic anti-OX40 (CD134) antibody, that patients were treated with. Whole-study findings and limits: Compared with CD4+, CD8+ T cells on average had more expanded clones.

In regard to this clone: Its specificity is not known.

Repertoires were generated with immunoSEQ multiplex PCR, while TCRdb's copy carries only in-frame clones and drops some. The sample lists 45,000 to 55,000 clones, roughly 84% occurring once. Peripheral blood came from all dose cohorts at three timepoints. Sequencing was performed on CD4+ or CD8+ T cells sorted from blood, taken in a trial of the OX40 agonist ivuxolimab. The source of this sequence is an adult with an advanced solid tumor such as melanoma, head and neck, liver or kidney cancer.

CDR3 nucleotide sequence: TGTGCCAGCAGTGCCCCCCTAGGCGAGCAGTACTTC. Protein product: CASSAPLGEQYF. V gene TRBV28 combines with J gene TRBJ2-5; unclear D gene. The end of the DNA fits TRBJ2-7 better, so the J call may be wrong. CDR1 is MDHEN, CDR2 SYDVKM, per germline. The CDR3 spans 12 residues.